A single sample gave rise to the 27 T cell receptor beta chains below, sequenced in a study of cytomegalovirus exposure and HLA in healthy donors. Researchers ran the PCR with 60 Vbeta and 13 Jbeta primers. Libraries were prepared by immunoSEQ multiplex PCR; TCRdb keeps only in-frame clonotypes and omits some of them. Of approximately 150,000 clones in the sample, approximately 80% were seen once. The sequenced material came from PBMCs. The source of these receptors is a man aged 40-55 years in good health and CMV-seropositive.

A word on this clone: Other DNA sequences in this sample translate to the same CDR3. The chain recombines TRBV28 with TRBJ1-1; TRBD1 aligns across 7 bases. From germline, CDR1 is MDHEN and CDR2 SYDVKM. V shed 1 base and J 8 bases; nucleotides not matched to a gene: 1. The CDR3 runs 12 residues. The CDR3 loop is CASSLYRGEAFF. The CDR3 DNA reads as TGTGCCAGCAGTTTATACAGGGGAGAAGCTTTCTTT.

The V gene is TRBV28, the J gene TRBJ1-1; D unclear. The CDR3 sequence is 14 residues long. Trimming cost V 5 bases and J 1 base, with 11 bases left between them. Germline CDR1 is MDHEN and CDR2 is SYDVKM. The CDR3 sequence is CASSPWAENTEAFF. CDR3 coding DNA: TGTGCCAGCAGTCCCTGGGCAGAGAACACTGAAGCTTTCTTT.

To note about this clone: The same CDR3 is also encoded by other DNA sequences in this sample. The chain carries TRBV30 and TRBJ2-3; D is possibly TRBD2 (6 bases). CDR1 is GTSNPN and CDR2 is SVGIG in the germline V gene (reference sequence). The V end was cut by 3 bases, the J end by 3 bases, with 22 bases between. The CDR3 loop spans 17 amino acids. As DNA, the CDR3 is TGTGCCTGGAGCGTATCGCTAGGCGGGACGTCTACAGATACGCAGTATTTT. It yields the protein CAWSVSLGGTSTDTQYF. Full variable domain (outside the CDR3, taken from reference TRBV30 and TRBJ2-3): SQTIHQWPATLVQPVGSPLSLECTVEGTSNPNLYWYRQAAGRGLQLLFYSVGIGQISSEVPQNLSASRPQDRQFILSSKKLLLSDSGFYLCAWSVSLGGTSTDTQYFGPGTRLTVL.

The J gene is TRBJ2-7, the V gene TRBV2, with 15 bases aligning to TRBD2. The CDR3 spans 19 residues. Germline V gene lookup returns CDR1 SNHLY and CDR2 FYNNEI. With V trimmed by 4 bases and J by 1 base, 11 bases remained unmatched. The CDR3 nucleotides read TGTGCCAGCAGTGTCCCGATTAGGACTAGCGGGAGGGGTTCCTACGAGCAGTACTTC. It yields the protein CASSVPIRTSGRGSYEQYF.

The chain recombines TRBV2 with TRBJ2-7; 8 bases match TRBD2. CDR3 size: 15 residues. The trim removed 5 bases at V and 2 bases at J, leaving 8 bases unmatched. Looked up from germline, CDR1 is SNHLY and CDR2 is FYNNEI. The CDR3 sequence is CASSPSSGRPYEQYF. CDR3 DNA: TGTGCCAGCAGTCCTTCTAGCGGGCGACCCTACGAGCAGTACTTC.

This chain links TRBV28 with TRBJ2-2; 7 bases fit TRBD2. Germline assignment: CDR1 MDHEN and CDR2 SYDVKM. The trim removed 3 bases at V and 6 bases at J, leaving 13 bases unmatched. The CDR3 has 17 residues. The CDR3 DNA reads TGTGCCAGCAGTTTGTCCGTGGGGGTCGGGGGGTCCGGGGAGCTGTTTTTT. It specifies CASSLSVGVGGSGELFF.

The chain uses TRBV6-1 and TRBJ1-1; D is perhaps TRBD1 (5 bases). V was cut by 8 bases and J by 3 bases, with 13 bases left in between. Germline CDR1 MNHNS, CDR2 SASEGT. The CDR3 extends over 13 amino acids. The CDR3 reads CASEEGAYTEAFF. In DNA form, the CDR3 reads TGTGCCAGCGAGGAAGGGGCGTACACTGAAGCTTTCTTT.

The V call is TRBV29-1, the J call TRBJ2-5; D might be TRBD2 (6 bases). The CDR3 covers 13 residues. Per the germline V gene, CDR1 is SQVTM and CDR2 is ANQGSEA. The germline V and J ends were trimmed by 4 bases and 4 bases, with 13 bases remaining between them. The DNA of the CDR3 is TGCAGCGTTGTGACTAGTGGGGGAGAGACCCAGTACTTC. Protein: CSVVTSGGETQYF.

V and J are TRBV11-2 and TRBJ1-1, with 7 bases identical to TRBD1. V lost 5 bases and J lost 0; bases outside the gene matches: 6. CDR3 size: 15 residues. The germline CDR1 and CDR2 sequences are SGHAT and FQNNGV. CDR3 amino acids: CASSKWDRMNTEAFF. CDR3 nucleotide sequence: TGTGCCAGCAGCAAATGGGACAGAATGAACACTGAAGCTTTCTTT.

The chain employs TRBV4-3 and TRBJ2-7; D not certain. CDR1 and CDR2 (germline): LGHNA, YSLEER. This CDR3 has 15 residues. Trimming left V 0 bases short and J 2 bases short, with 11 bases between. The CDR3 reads CASSQDLGRAYEQYF. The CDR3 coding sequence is TGCGCCAGCAGCCAAGATTTGGGCAGAGCCTACGAGCAGTACTTC.

CDR3 region: CASTLRAGVSEQYF. CDR3 sequence (DNA): TGTGCCAGCACCCTTAGAGCGGGAGTTTCCGAGCAGTACTTC. The J gene is TRBJ2-7, the V gene TRBV6-1, with 8 bases fitting TRBD2. Germline CDR1 MNHNS, CDR2 SASEGT. The CDR3 length is 14 residues. The V and J ends lost 7 bases and 6 bases, in that order; junction bases with no gene match: 11.

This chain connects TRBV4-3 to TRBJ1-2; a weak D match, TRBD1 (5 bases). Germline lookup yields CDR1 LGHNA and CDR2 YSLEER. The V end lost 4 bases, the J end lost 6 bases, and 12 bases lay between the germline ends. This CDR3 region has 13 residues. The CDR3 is CASSRSPGNGYTF. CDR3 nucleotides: TGCGCCAGCAGCCGGTCGCCAGGGAATGGCTACACCTTC.

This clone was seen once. The CDR3 bases are TGCGCCAGCAGCTTAAGGACAGGGGGCACAGATACGCAGTATTTT. The encoded protein is CASSLRTGGTDTQYF. V is TRBV5-1 and J is TRBJ2-3, with TRBD1 matching over 9 bases. Germline CDR1 and CDR2: SGHRS and YFSETQ. After removal of 2 bases from V and 1 base from J, the junction contained 2 bases not matched to a gene. The length of the CDR3 is 15 residues.

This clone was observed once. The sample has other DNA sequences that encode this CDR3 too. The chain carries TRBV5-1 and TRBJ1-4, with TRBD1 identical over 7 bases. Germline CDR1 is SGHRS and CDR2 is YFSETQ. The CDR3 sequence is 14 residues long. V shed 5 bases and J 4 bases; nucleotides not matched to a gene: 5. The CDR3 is CASSARDSNEKLFF. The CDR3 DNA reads TGCGCCAGCAGTGCCCGGGACAGTAATGAAAAACTGTTTTTT.

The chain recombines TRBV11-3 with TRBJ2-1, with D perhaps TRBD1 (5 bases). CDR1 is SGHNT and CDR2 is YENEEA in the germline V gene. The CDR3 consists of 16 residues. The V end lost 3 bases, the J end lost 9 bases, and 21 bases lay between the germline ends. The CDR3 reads CASSLRYQGYTGEQFF. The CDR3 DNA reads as TGTGCCAGCAGCTTGCGATATCAGGGCTATACGGGTGAGCAGTTCTTC.

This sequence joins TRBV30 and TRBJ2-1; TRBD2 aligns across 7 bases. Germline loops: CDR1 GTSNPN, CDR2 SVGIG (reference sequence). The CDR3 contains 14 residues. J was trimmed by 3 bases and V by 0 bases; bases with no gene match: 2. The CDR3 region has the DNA TGTGCCTGGAGTGTCGGCGGGAGCTACAATGAGCAGTTCTTC. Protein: CAWSVGGSYNEQFF.

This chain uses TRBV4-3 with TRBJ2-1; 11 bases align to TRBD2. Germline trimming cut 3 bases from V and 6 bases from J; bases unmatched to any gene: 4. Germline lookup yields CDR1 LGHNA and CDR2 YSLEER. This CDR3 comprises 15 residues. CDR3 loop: CASSHGLAGGNEQFF. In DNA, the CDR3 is TGCGCCAGCAGCCATGGGCTAGCGGGAGGCAATGAGCAGTTCTTC.

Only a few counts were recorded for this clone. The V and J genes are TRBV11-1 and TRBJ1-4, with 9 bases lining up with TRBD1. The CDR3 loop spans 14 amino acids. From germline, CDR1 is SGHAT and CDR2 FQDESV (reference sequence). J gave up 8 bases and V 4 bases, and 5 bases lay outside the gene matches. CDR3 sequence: CASSSGQGREKLFF. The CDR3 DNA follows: TGTGCCAGCAGCTCCGGACAGGGGCGAGAAAAACTGTTTTTT.

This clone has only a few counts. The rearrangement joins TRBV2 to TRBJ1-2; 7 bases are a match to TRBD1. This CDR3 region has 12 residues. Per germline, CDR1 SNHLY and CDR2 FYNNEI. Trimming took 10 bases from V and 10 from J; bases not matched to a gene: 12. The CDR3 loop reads CATLLGTAVYTF. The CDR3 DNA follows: TGTGCCACCCTTCTGGGGACAGCAGTCTACACCTTC.

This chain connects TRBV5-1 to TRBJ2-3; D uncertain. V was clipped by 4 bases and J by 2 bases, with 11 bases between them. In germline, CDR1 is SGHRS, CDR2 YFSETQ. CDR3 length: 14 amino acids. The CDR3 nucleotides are TGCGCCAGCAGCGGTGGTAGCCCCACAGATACGCAGTATTTT. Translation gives CASSGGSPTDTQYF.

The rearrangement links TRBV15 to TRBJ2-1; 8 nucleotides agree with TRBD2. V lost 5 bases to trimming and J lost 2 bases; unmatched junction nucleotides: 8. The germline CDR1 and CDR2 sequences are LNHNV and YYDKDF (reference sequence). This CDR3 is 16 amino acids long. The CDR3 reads CATSVSKRGTYNEQFF. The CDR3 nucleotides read TGTGCCACCAGCGTTTCGAAGCGGGGGACCTACAATGAGCAGTTCTTC. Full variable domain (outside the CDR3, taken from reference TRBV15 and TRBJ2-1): DAMVIQNPRYQVTQFGKPVTLSCSQTLNHNVMYWYQQKSSQAPKLLFHYYDKDFNNEADTPDNFQSRRPNTSFCFLDIRSPGLGDTAMYLCATSVSKRGTYNEQFFGPGTRLTVL.

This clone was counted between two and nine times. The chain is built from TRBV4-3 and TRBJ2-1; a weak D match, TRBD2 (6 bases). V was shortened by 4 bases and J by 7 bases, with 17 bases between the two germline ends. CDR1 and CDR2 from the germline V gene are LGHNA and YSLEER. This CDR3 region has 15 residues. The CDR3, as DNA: TGCGCCAGCAGCCCGTTGGGCGGGATATTGAATGAGCAGTTCTTC. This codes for CASSPLGGILNEQFF.

The CDR3 reads CASSLNWAGKTYEQYF. The CDR3 coding sequence is TGCGCCAGCAGCTTGAATTGGGCAGGGAAAACCTACGAGCAGTACTTC. The gene calls are TRBV5-1 and TRBJ2-5; D is perhaps TRBD1 (5 bases). The J call is uncertain, as TRBJ2-7 better fits the DNA end. Germline lookup yields CDR1 SGHRS and CDR2 YFSETQ. There are 16 residues in the CDR3.

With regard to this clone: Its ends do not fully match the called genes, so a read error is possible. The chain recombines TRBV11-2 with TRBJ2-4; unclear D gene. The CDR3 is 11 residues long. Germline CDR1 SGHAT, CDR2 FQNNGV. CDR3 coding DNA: TGTGCCAGCAGCTTGGGTCTAGTCGACCACTTC. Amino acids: CASSLGLVDHF.

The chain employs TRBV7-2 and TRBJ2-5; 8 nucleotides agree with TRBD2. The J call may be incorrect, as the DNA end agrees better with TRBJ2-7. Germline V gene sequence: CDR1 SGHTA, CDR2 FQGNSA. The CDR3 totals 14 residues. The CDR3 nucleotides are TGTGCCAGCAGCTTCCAAGCGGGGGACTACGAGCAGTACTTC. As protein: CASSFQAGDYEQYF.

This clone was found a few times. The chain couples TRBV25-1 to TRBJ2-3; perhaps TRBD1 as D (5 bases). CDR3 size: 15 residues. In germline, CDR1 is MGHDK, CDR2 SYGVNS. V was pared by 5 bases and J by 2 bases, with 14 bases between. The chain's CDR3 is CASSLDSGHTDTQYF. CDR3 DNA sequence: TGTGCCAGCAGTCTAGACAGTGGGCACACAGATACGCAGTATTTT.

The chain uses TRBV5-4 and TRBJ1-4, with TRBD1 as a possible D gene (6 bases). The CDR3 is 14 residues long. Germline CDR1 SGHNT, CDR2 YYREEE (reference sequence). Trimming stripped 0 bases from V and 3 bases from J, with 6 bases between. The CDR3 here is CASSLGTANEKLFF. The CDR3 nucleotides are TGTGCCAGCAGCTTGGGGACAGCTAATGAAAAACTGTTTTTT.